Listed here is a single TCR beta chain. No cognate antigen has been identified for it. This sample stems from a study of monozygotic twins with inflammatory bowel disease (dated by TCRdb to between 2019 and 2020). Broadly, across the study: The full study comprised 28 monozygotic twin pairs: nine German pairs (four IBD-concordant, five IBD-discordant) and 19 IBD-discordant Danish pairs. The search for disease-associated traits relied mainly on comparing IBD patients with their genetically identical healthy co-twins within discordant pairs. Each individual had, on average, about 151 000 unique TCRalpha sequences and 181 000 unique TCRbeta sequences available for analysis.

On the study overall, not on this receptor specifically: The results gave no support for a single strong signal or clonotype linked to IBD. A decrease in TCRbeta repertoire diversity, as measured by inverse Simpson index, was observed in IBD patients compared with their healthy co-twins. Repertoire similarity did not differ between concordant and discordant twins, which could be due to limited statistical power. Compared with healthy twins, IBD patients had fewer clonotypes in common with other individuals, a difference most pronounced in patients showing signs of disease activity. The analysis was unable to tell apart different T cell subtypes. Background noise and inter-individual variability may have been introduced into the repertoires by the differing immunosuppressive treatments among patients.

From each donor, a 2.5 ml peripheral blood sample was collected into PAXgene tubes and kept at -80 degrees C. Without T cell sorting, total RNA was isolated from whole blood using the PAXgene blood miRNA kit on an automated QIAcube. Peripheral blood from monozygotic twin pairs, either concordant or discordant for inflammatory bowel disease, underwent deep TCRalpha and TCRbeta repertoire profiling that used unique molecular barcoding. For every twin pair, smoking habits were documented, and each individual was categorised as a current, former or never smoker. The library was made by 5' RACE. Each TCR library was prepared from roughly 3,800 ng of total RNA. For each sample, cDNA synthesis was carried out in eight separate reactions using SMARTScribe reverse transcriptase. During cDNA synthesis, template switching introduced unique molecular identifiers that contained a 6-nucleotide sample barcode. Amplification of TCRalpha and TCRbeta cDNA involved two nested PCRs of 16 and 9 cycles, and each PCR was followed by bead purification. Before amplification, the cDNA was both treated with uracil DNA-glycosylase and purified with the QIAquick PCR purification kit. In the second PCR, Illumina TruSeq-compatible adapters and sample-specific barcodes were added. Library quality and concentration were assessed using TapeStation and Qubit, and about 5 ng of each library was pooled. The pooled libraries were sequenced with 2 x 100 bp reads and custom sequencing primers on an Illumina HiSeq2500 single-index Rapid Run. In the source study's methods: PCR and sequencing errors were corrected by UMI-based consensus assembly using MiGEC version 1.2.6. MiXCR version 2.1.1 was used for V(D)J alignment, clonotype assembly and CDR3 extraction. Gene usage, clonotype sharing and MAIT/NKT TCR abundance were normalised by analysing the top 1000, 10 000 and 20 000 clonotypes per sample. Diversity was computed as the inverse Simpson index with the vegan R package after downsampling to 27 000 UMIs. Statistical testing used paired Mann-Whitney U tests on the discordant twin pairs and applied Benjamini-Hochberg correction for multiple testing. Each entry corresponds to one CDR3 protein sequence from reads that TCRdb reprocessed, and DNA is not given. TCRdb's processing, not the authors', yielded these V and J calls. The sample's records list 190,000 or so distinct CDR3 sequences. Roughly 1.5% of the sample rests with the top ten.

The CDR3, from cysteine to phenylalanine, totals 13 residues. DNA for this receptor is not on file. The germline V gene sets CDR1 to SGHTA and CDR2 to FQGNSA. The receptor chain draws on TRBV7-2 and TRBJ2-5. The clonotype was recovered from a human donor with ulcerative colitis or Crohn's disease, or a healthy co-twin of an affected twin (not recorded which). The sequenced material came from blood. CDR3 sequence: CASSSERQETQYF.